These 29 T cell receptor beta chains share one sample of origin, sequenced in a study of blood T cell repertoires in COVID-19. Sequencing was performed with immunoSEQ multiplex PCR; in TCRdb, only in-frame clones are kept and a portion is missing. The sample lists under 250,000 clones; over 75% were seen once. The sequencing sample was made of peripheral blood. These receptors came from a man between 50 and 59 years old with COVID-19, enrolled during active disease.

V usage is TRBV14 and J usage is TRBJ2-5, with 7 nucleotides matching TRBD2. Germline assignment: CDR1 SGHDN and CDR2 FVKESK. This CDR3 is built from 14 residues. Unmatched junction bases numbered 0, after V lost 1 base and J lost 1 base. CDR3 sequence (DNA): TGTGCCAGCAGCCAAGGGACTAGCCAAGAGACCCAGTACTTC. Its translation: CASSQGTSQETQYF.

J is TRBJ2-7 and V is TRBV30, with 10 bases identical to TRBD1. The germline V gene has CDR1 GTSNPN and CDR2 SVGIG (reference sequence). The CDR3 is 14 amino acids. V lost 2 bases to trimming and J lost 7 bases; unmatched junction nucleotides: 8. The CDR3 spells CAWSMGTGVWEQYF. CDR3 bases: TGTGCCTGGAGTATGGGGACAGGGGTTTGGGAGCAGTACTTC.

The gene calls are TRBV25-1 and TRBJ2-5; 16 bases agree with TRBD2. Germline CDR1 is MGHDK and CDR2 is SYGVNS. Germline trimming cut 5 bases from V and 6 bases from J; bases unmatched to any gene: 12. This CDR3 is 18 amino acids long. As DNA, the CDR3 is TGTGCCAGCAGTCCCGGGACTAGCGGGAGGGCCGGGGGAAAGACCCAGTACTTC. This gives the protein CASSPGTSGRAGGKTQYF.

This chain connects TRBV28 to TRBJ1-3; D might be TRBD1 (5 bases). The CDR3 is 17 amino acids. CDR1 is MDHEN and CDR2 is SYDVKM in the germline V gene. V was cut by 3 bases and J by 2 bases, with 17 bases left in between. The CDR3 DNA is TGTGCCAGCAGTTTGTCGATAGGCGGGGACGCTGGAAACACCATATATTTT. Its translation: CASSLSIGGDAGNTIYF.

The V and J genes are TRBV30 and TRBJ2-1; 13 bases fit TRBD2. CDR1 is GTSNPN and CDR2 is SVGIG in the germline V gene (reference sequence). J was trimmed by 2 bases and V by 5 bases; bases with no gene match: 0. CDR3 size: 14 residues. CDR3 sequence: CAWGLAGAYNEQFF. CDR3 DNA: TGTGCCTGGGGACTAGCGGGAGCCTACAATGAGCAGTTCTTC. Full variable domain (rest looked up from reference TRBV30 and TRBJ2-1): SQTIHQWPATLVQPVGSPLSLECTVEGTSNPNLYWYRQAAGRGLQLLFYSVGIGQISSEVPQNLSASRPQDRQFILSSKKLLLSDSGFYLCAWGLAGAYNEQFFGPGTRLTVL.

The CDR3 bases are TGTGCCAGCAGCCGCTCGGGGGGAGCTAATGAAAAACTGTTTTTT. Its translation is CASSRSGGANEKLFF. This sequence joins TRBV5-4 and TRBJ1-4; TRBD1 might be the D (5 bases). The CDR3 has 15 amino acids. V was pared by 4 bases and J by 3 bases, with 13 bases between. Per germline, CDR1 SGHNT and CDR2 YYREEE (reference sequence).

The chain joins TRBV6-2 or TRBV6-3 to TRBJ1-5; 11 bases match TRBD1. This CDR3 region has 15 residues. Per germline, CDR1 MNHEY and CDR2 SVGEGT. The junction had 6 bases not matched to a gene; V was cut back by 5 bases and J by 6 bases. The CDR3 sequence is CASSRDRGMFQPQHF. The DNA for the CDR3 is TGTGCCAGCAGTCGGGACAGGGGGATGTTTCAGCCCCAGCATTTT.

The J gene is TRBJ1-1, the V gene TRBV7-9; D ambiguous. There are 14 residues in the CDR3. V was pared by 3 bases and J by 0 bases, with 8 bases between. Germline-derived CDR1 and CDR2 are SEHNR and FQNEAQ (reference sequence). CDR3 sequence: CASSFAALNTEAFF. DNA for the CDR3: TGTGCCAGCAGCTTTGCAGCGTTGAACACTGAAGCTTTCTTT.

The rearrangement uses TRBV16 and TRBJ2-7, with TRBD2 as a possible D gene (6 bases). The CDR3 runs to 14 residues. Germline lookup yields CDR1 KGHSY and CDR2 FQNENV. Trimming took 3 bases from V and 2 from J, leaving 11 bases between them. CDR3 sequence: CASSQIGGPYEQYF. The CDR3 region has the DNA TGTGCCAGCAGCCAGATAGGAGGGCCCTACGAGCAGTACTTC.

This rearrangement joins TRBV12-5 to TRBJ2-3; 8 bases are shared with TRBD2. The V and J ends lost 6 bases and 2 bases, in that order; junction bases with no gene match: 10. Germline V lookup: CDR1 LGHNT, CDR2 FRNRAP. CDR3 size: 16 residues. The CDR3 region has the DNA TGTGCTAGTGGCCCTGCCTATAGCGGGATCACAGATACGCAGTATTTT. It translates to CASGPAYSGITDTQYF.

The CDR3: CASSQLPGQGLVGEQYF. DNA of the CDR3: TGTGCCAGCAGCCAACTCCCAGGACAGGGGCTGGTGGGCGAGCAGTACTTC. This chain uses TRBV14 with TRBJ2-7; 9 nucleotides agree with TRBD1. This CDR3 is 17 amino acids long. V trimming: 2 bases; J trimming: 6 bases; junction bases outside the gene matches: 14. Germline CDR1 is SGHDN and CDR2 is FVKESK.

The V and J genes are TRBV5-1 and TRBJ2-7; D is possibly TRBD2 (5 bases). Germline values: CDR1 SGHRS, CDR2 YFSETQ. V gave up 0 bases and J gave up 3 bases, with 13 bases separating them. The CDR3 covers 15 residues. As DNA, the CDR3 is TGCGCCAGCAGCTTGGTTCGGCGAGGGAACTACGAGCAGTACTTC. The encoded protein is CASSLVRRGNYEQYF.

V usage is TRBV21-1 and J usage is TRBJ2-2; TRBD2 was called by the table and not checked on the DNA. TRBV21-1 is described as a pseudogene. This CDR3 has 17 amino acids. The CDR3 sequence is CASSIRLAGEDTGELFF. CDR3 DNA sequence: TGTGCCAGCAGCATTAGACTAGCGGGAGAGGACACCGGGGAGCTGTTTTTT.

This chain uses TRBV6-5 with TRBJ2-5, with 10 bases aligning to TRBD2. The CDR3 spans 15 residues. Germline assignment: CDR1 MNHEY and CDR2 SVGAGI. V was clipped by 7 bases and J by 4 bases; unmatched bases: 9. CDR3 sequence (DNA): TGTGCCAGCACCTCTAGCGGGAGCGGGTTAGAGACCCAGTACTTC. It is translated as CASTSSGSGLETQYF.

This chain joins TRBV4-1 and TRBJ2-5; tentatively, D is TRBD2 (6 bases). Germline V gene data show CDR1 as MGHRA and CDR2 as YSYEKL. The CDR3 contains 15 residues. Between the trimmed V and J ends, which lost 0 bases and 2 bases, there was a span of 10 bases. CDR3 loop: CASSQDGGWQETQYF. CDR3 in DNA: TGCGCCAGCAGCCAAGACGGAGGGTGGCAAGAGACCCAGTACTTC.

The gene calls are TRBV28 and TRBJ2-1, with a tentative D call TRBD2 (7 bases). The germline V gene encodes CDR1 MDHEN and CDR2 SYDVKM. Trimming took 3 bases from V and 9 from J, leaving 15 bases between them. The CDR3 has 14 residues. CDR3 in DNA: TGTGCCAGCAGTTTGAGTGGGGGGGCCGGTGAGCAGTTCTTC. Its protein product is CASSLSGGAGEQFF.

This clone was seen a single time. This chain uses TRBV24-1 with TRBJ2-2, with 9 nucleotides matching TRBD2. This CDR3 has 16 residues. V was clipped by 3 bases and J by 4 bases; unmatched bases: 5. In germline, CDR1 is KGHDR, CDR2 SFDVKD. CDR3 protein: CATSDAAGGGTGELFF. The CDR3, as DNA: TGTGCCACCAGTGATGCAGCGGGAGGCGGCACCGGGGAGCTGTTTTTT.

V is TRBV7-9 and J is TRBJ2-3, with TRBD2 matching 9 bases. The CDR3 is made up of 15 amino acids. CDR1 and CDR2 from the germline V gene are SEHNR and FQNEAQ (reference sequence). The junction had 7 bases not matched to a gene; V was cut back by 4 bases and J by 5 bases. The CDR3 spells CASSSGGLAVDTQYF. CDR3 bases: TGTGCCAGCAGCTCAGGGGGACTAGCTGTAGATACGCAGTATTTT. Full variable domain (missing parts from reference TRBV7-9 and TRBJ2-3): DTGVSQNPRHKITKRGQNVTFRCDPISEHNRLYWYRQTLGQGPEFLTYFQNEAQLEKSRLLSDRFSAERPKGSFSTLEIQRTEQGDSAMYLCASSSGGLAVDTQYFGPGTRLTVL.

The chain links TRBV12-5 to TRBJ2-7; D may be TRBD2 (5 bases). Germline CDR1 reads LGHNT; CDR2 reads FRNRAP. The CDR3 spans 13 residues. The V end lost 5 bases, the J end lost 0 bases, and 8 bases lay between the germline ends. The CDR3 DNA sequence: TGTGCTAGTGGTCCGGGGTCCTCCTACGAGCAGTACTTC. Translating it yields CASGPGSSYEQYF. Combining the CDR3 with reference TRBV12-5 and TRBJ2-7 gives the whole variable domain DARVTQTPRHKVTEMGQEVTMRCQPILGHNTVFWYRQTMMQGLELLAYFRNRAPLDDSGMPKDRFSAEMPDATLATLKIQPSEPRDSAVYFCASGPGSSYEQYFGPGTRLTVT.

The chain joins TRBV5-1 to TRBJ1-2; D is undetermined. Germline V lookup: CDR1 SGHRS, CDR2 YFSETQ. This CDR3 comprises 14 residues. V dropped 0 bases and J dropped 5 bases, with 11 bases sitting between them. CDR3 amino acids: CASSLASGGYGYTF. CDR3 DNA sequence: TGCGCCAGCAGCTTGGCCTCGGGAGGATATGGCTACACCTTC. Full variable domain (remainder filled in from reference TRBV5-1 and TRBJ1-2): KAGVTQTPRYLIKTRGQQVTLSCSPISGHRSVSWYQQTPGQGLQFLFEYFSETQRNKGNFPGRFSGRQFSNSRSEMNVSTLELGDSALYLCASSLASGGYGYTFGSGTRLTVV.

The chain is built from TRBV6-5 and TRBJ2-2; 7 positions match TRBD2. CDR3 length: 15 amino acids. CDR1 MNHEY and CDR2 SVGAGI come from the germline V gene. V shed 7 bases, J shed 4 bases, and the junction held 9 bases outside the gene matches. The CDR3 here is CASTRSGLSTGELFF. CDR3 bases: TGTGCCAGCACCCGTAGCGGGTTGAGCACCGGGGAGCTGTTTTTT.

V usage is TRBV5-1 and J usage is TRBJ2-3; TRBD2 matches at 7 bases. Germline CDR1 reads SGHRS; CDR2 reads YFSETQ. The CDR3 length is 13 residues. V dropped 4 bases and J dropped 4; count of bases not matched to a gene: 3. The CDR3 loop reads CASSPGGPDTQYF. The CDR3 DNA reads as TGCGCCAGCAGCCCGGGAGGCCCAGATACGCAGTATTTT. Complete variable domain (other parts from reference TRBV5-1 and TRBJ2-3): KAGVTQTPRYLIKTRGQQVTLSCSPISGHRSVSWYQQTPGQGLQFLFEYFSETQRNKGNFPGRFSGRQFSNSRSEMNVSTLELGDSALYLCASSPGGPDTQYFGPGTRLTVL.

The chain has TRBV18 and TRBJ1-2; D perhaps matches TRBD1 (6 bases). The germline V gene encodes CDR1 KGHSH and CDR2 LQKENI. CDR3 length: 13 amino acids. Deletions cut 3 bases from V and 6 bases from J, with 11 bases between. The CDR3 is CASSPKTGNGYTF. In DNA, the CDR3 is TGTGCCAGCTCACCCAAGACAGGAAATGGCTACACCTTC.

In its sample, this clone was seen once. The chain employs TRBV18 and TRBJ1-1; no clear D gene. The V end was cut by 0 bases, the J end by 7 bases, with 12 bases between. This CDR3 has 14 residues. Germline-derived CDR1 and CDR2 are KGHSH and LQKENI. The CDR3 reads CASSPPLTLDEAFF. The CDR3 DNA is TGTGCCAGCTCACCACCGTTGACATTAGATGAAGCTTTCTTT.

A few counts support this clone. The same CDR3 also results from other DNA sequences found in this sample. The chain links TRBV3-1 (or the pseudogene TRBV3-2) to TRBJ2-7, with D perhaps matching TRBD1 (5 bases). There are 14 residues in the CDR3. V was clipped by 1 base and J by 4 bases, with 11 bases between them. The germline V gene encodes CDR1 LGHDT and CDR2 YNNKEL (reference sequence). The CDR3 nucleotides are TGTGCCAGCAGCCAAGCTGATGGGGCTTACGAGCAGTACTTC. The encoded protein is CASSQADGAYEQYF.

In DNA, the CDR3 is TGTGCCAGCAGCTCCTACAGGCGTAGCACAGATACGCAGTATTTT. It specifies CASSSYRRSTDTQYF. This chain connects TRBV5-8 to TRBJ2-3, with D possibly being TRBD1 (5 bases). The CDR3 runs 15 residues. V shed 3 bases and J shed 0 bases, with 11 bases lying between them. Germline CDR1 and CDR2: SGHTS and YDEGEE. Together with reference TRBV5-8 and TRBJ2-3, the CDR3 gives the full variable domain: EAGVTQSPTHLIKTRGQQATLRCSPISGHTSVYWYQQALGLGLQFLLWYDEGEERNRGNFPPRFSGRQFPNYSSELNVNALELEDSALYLCASSSYRRSTDTQYFGPGTRLTVL.

The rearrangement uses TRBV7-3 and TRBJ2-2; D perhaps matches TRBD2 (6 bases). Germline CDR1 and CDR2: SGHTA and FQGTGA. Between the trimmed V and J ends, which lost 5 bases and 2 bases, there was a span of 15 bases. The CDR3 runs 16 residues. CDR3 protein: CASSLSGTVNTGELFF. CDR3 in DNA: TGTGCCAGCAGCCTGTCCGGGACTGTCAACACCGGGGAGCTGTTTTTT. The entire variable domain, with the rest obtained from reference TRBV7-3 and TRBJ2-2, is as follows: GAGVSQTPSNKVTEKGKYVELRCDPISGHTALYWYRQSLGQGPEFLIYFQGTGAADDSGLPNDRFFAVRPEGSVSTLKIQRTERGDSAVYLCASSLSGTVNTGELFFGEGSRLTVL.

The table lists this clone with a count of one. The chain uses TRBV6-2 or TRBV6-3 and TRBJ2-7; no definite D call. The CDR3 is 15 amino acids. The germline V and J ends were trimmed by 2 bases and 2 bases, with 13 bases remaining between them. Germline values: CDR1 MNHEY, CDR2 SVGEGT. The DNA for the CDR3 is TGTGCCAGCAGTTACGATGCGACATACCCCTACGAGCAGTACTTC. Protein: CASSYDATYPYEQYF.

The chain employs TRBV5-8 and TRBJ1-3; no clear D gene. This CDR3 has 14 amino acids. Germline assignment: CDR1 SGHTS and CDR2 YDEGEE. V lost 0 bases and J lost 3, with 7 bases in between. Here the CDR3 DNA reads TGTGCCAGCAGCTTGGGGGCGCATGGAAACACCATATATTTT. It yields the protein CASSLGAHGNTIYF.